A selection of T cell receptor beta chains follows, all from one sample in a study of T cells in Graves' hyperthyroidism and ophthalmopathy. TCRdb itself ran the multiplex PCR reads through MiXCR, one entry per CDR3 protein. Here the sample spans roughly 300,000 distinct CDR3 sequences, around a sixth being singletons. The sample taken for sequencing was blood. All receptors come from a woman between 45 and 65 years old with Graves' hyperthyroidism. Both conserved end residues are part of each CDR3. The D gene is left open where the match is weak. Clone size appears in some rows only: once, few, many, or a class for an expanded clone.

d_call j_call v_call clone_size cdr3_nt cdr3_aa
- TRBJ1-1 TRBV5-6 many TGTGCCAGCAGCTTGGATGGGAGTCGGGGAACTGAAGCTTTCTTT CASSLDGSRGTEAFF
- TRBJ2-1 TRBV6-6 many TGTGCCAGCAGTTACGGGGGGCGGGATGAGCAGTTCTTC CASSYGGRDEQFF
- TRBJ2-7 TRBV11-2 many TGTGCCAGCAGCTTTAACAGAGACAGCGAGCAGTACTTC CASSFNRDSEQYF
- TRBJ2-7 TRBV2 many TGTGCCAGCAGTGGATTAGCGCTAACCTACGAGCAGTACTTC CASSGLALTYEQYF
TRBD2 TRBJ2-3 TRBV12-3/TRBV12-4 - TGTGCCAGCAGTCCGACTAGCGGAGTCACAGATACGCAGTATTTT CASSPTSGVTDTQYF
- TRBJ2-1 TRBV11-1 many TGTGCCAGCAGCTTAGCGCAGTACTGGGATGAGCAGTTCTTC CASSLAQYWDEQFF
- TRBJ1-2 TRBV6-2/TRBV6-3 few TGTGCCAGCACCGACGGCCCCGGAGGCTACACCTTC CASTDGPGGYTF
- TRBJ2-7 TRBV30 many TGTGCCTGGAGTGGGGGGACCGGAGGGGAGCAGTACTTC CAWSGGTGGEQYF
- TRBJ2-4 TRBV30 - TGTGCCTGGAGTGTTGCCGGGGACATTCAGTACTTC CAWSVAGDIQYF
TRBD2 TRBJ2-3 TRBV14 many TGTGCCAGCAGCCAAGATGGGGGACTAGCCACAGATACGCAGTATTTT CASSQDGGLATDTQYF
TRBD1 TRBJ2-2 TRBV10-3 few TGTGCCATCAACTCCGGGACAGGAGACACCGGGGAGCTGTTTTTT CAINSGTGDTGELFF
- TRBJ2-1 TRBV29-1 - TGCAGCGTTGAAGACTTCGGGATTCATGAGCAGTTCTTC CSVEDFGIHEQFF
- TRBJ1-5 TRBV2 many TGTGCCAGCAGTAGGGGCCCCGGGCAGCCCCAGCATTTT CASSRGPGQPQHF
- TRBJ2-7 TRBV28 many TGTGCCAGCAGCCAACTGGGGTCCTACGAGCAGTACTTC CASSQLGSYEQYF
- TRBJ1-6 TRBV20-1 - TGCAGTGCTTTCCGGGACCCGAGGTCACCCCTCCACTTT CSAFRDPRSPLHF
TRBD2 TRBJ2-7 TRBV28 - TGTGCCAGCAAAGGGACTAGCGGGAGGGCCCACTCCGAGCAGTACTTC CASKGTSGRAHSEQYF
- TRBJ2-3 TRBV2 few TGTGCCAGCAGTCGGGACTTCCGGAGGCAGTATTTT CASSRDFRRQYF
- TRBJ1-3 TRBV12-3/TRBV12-4 many TGTGCCAGCAGTTCTCCGGGTACCTCTGGAAACACCATATATTTT CASSSPGTSGNTIYF
TRBD2 TRBJ2-5 TRBV6-5 few TGTGCCAGCAGTTACTCGAGAAAGGCGGGGGGGCAAGAGACCCAGTACTTC CASSYSRKAGGQETQYF
- TRBJ2-7 TRBV5-1 many TGCGCCAGCAGCTTTGATACTCCGGGCGAGCAGTACTTC CASSFDTPGEQYF
- TRBJ2-7 TRBV7-9 few TGTGCCAGCAGCTTGATGGGTTTCTCCTACGAGCAGTACTTC CASSLMGFSYEQYF
TRBD2 TRBJ2-1 TRBV4-1 few TGCGCCAGCAGCCACCCGGGACTAGCGGGGGGGCCCGATCCCTATGAGCAGTTCTTC CASSHPGLAGGPDPYEQFF
- TRBJ2-5 TRBV10-3 few TGTGCCATCAGGCCGGATAGCACCGGGACCCAGTACTTC CAIRPDSTGTQYF
- TRBJ2-2 TRBV7-3 few TGTGCCAGCAGCTTAATAGGCGTAACGAACACCGGGGAGCTGTTTTTT CASSLIGVTNTGELFF
- TRBJ2-4 TRBV6-9 - TGTGCCAGCAGTTACCCGGTGGGGATCGCCAAAAACATTCAGTACTTC CASSYPVGIAKNIQYF
- TRBJ1-4 TRBV12-5 few TGTGCTAGTGGTTTGGGAACCGGGGAGATTGGAAAACTGTTTTTT CASGLGTGEIGKLFF
- TRBJ2-2 TRBV6-1 few TGTGCCAGCAGTGAAGCCGAGGGTGCCGGGGAGCTGTTTTTT CASSEAEGAGELFF
- TRBJ2-1 TRBV7-9 - TGTGCCAGCAGCTTAGAGGAGGGACGCCGGTTCTTC CASSLEEGRRFF
- TRBJ2-7 TRBV24-1 - TGTGCCACCAGGGATGGCGGATCCTACGAGCAGTACTTC CATRDGGSYEQYF
TRBD1 TRBJ2-4 TRBV5-1 - TGCGCCAGCAGCCCTGGTCTGGGGACAGGGCACATTCAGTACTTC CASSPGLGTGHIQYF
TRBD1 TRBJ2-1 TRBV18 many TGTGCCAGCTCCAATCGGGACAGGGGCTACAATGAGCAGTTCTTC CASSNRDRGYNEQFF
TRBD2 TRBJ2-2 TRBV7-6 - TGTGCCAGCAGCTCACGGACTAGCGGGACCGGGGAGCTGTTTTTT CASSSRTSGTGELFF
TRBD1 TRBJ2-2 TRBV9 once TGTGCCAGCAGCACGCGACAGGGGGACACCGGGGAGCTGTTTTTT CASSTRQGDTGELFF
TRBD1 TRBJ2-1 TRBV20-1 - TGCAGTGCTCCGGACAGGGGGCGATCAAATGAGCAGTTCTTC CSAPDRGRSNEQFF
- TRBJ2-1 TRBV12-3/TRBV12-4 - TGTGCCAGCAGTTCGGGCCCACCGGGTTACAATGAGCAGTTCTTC CASSSGPPGYNEQFF
- TRBJ2-5 TRBV20-1 many TGCAGTGCCCCTAGGGGAGATCAAGAGACCCAGTACTTC CSAPRGDQETQYF
- TRBJ2-2 TRBV12-3/TRBV12-4 - TGTGCCAGCAGTTTTGAAGGCGGGGGCGCAACCGGGGAGCTGTTTTTT CASSFEGGGATGELFF
- TRBJ1-2 TRBV5-6 many TGTGCCAGCAGCTTGGAGGCCGGAGGGATGTATGGCTACACCTTC CASSLEAGGMYGYTF
TRBD2 TRBJ2-7 TRBV5-1 many TGCGCCAGCAGCCGTACTAGCGGCCGCTACGAGCAGTACTTC CASSRTSGRYEQYF
TRBD1 TRBJ1-1 TRBV20-1 - TGCAGTGCTAGAGATCAACCCGGACAGGGGGCTTTCTTT CSARDQPGQGAFF
- TRBJ2-1 TRBV12-5 many TGTGCTAGTGGTTTGGGAGAATTGGATGAGCAGTTCTTC CASGLGELDEQFF
TRBD1 TRBJ1-6 TRBV6-4 - TGTGCCAGCAGTGAAGAACAGGGGGCGCGAGGGTCACCCCTCCACTTT CASSEEQGARGSPLHF
TRBD1 TRBJ2-6 TRBV9 - TGTGCCAGCAGCGCCTGGGGGACAGGGGGCGCTGGGGCCAACGTCCTGACTTTC CASSAWGTGGAGANVLTF
- TRBJ2-1 TRBV5-6 - TGTGCCAGCACCCTCTGGAGGGGGGTATACAATGAGCAGTTCTTC CASTLWRGVYNEQFF
TRBD2 TRBJ2-1 TRBV28 - TGTGCCAGCAGCGTGACTAGCGGGGCCAATGAGCAGTTCTTC CASSVTSGANEQFF
- TRBJ2-6 TRBV4-1 - TGCGCCAGCAGCCAAGCGGCACAGGCTTACTCTGGGGCCAACGTCCTGACTTTC CASSQAAQAYSGANVLTF
TRBD1 TRBJ1-5 TRBV11-2 - TGCGCCAGCAGCCAAGATCGGGACAGCTATAGCAATCAGCCCCAGCATTTT CASSQDRDSYSNQPQHF
TRBD2 TRBJ2-3 TRBV2 many TGTGCCAGCAGTCTAGCGGGAGGAGTAACAGATACGCAGTATTTT CASSLAGGVTDTQYF
- TRBJ1-5 TRBV9 few TGTGCCAGCAGCCCCGGGCGGGGATATCAGCCCCAGCATTTT CASSPGRGYQPQHF
- TRBJ2-3 TRBV3-1 many TGTGCCAGCAGCCGTGGTAGCACAGATACGCAGTATTTT CASSRGSTDTQYF
- TRBJ1-6 TRBV10-2 few TGCGCCAGCAGTGAGACAGGGACGTATAATTCACCCCTCCACTTT CASSETGTYNSPLHF
TRBD1 TRBJ2-7 TRBV2 - TGTGCCAGCATGGGGGACAGCTACGAGCAGTACTTC CASMGDSYEQYF
TRBD2 TRBJ2-1 TRBV12-3/TRBV12-4 - TGTGCCAGCAGACGCTCCGGGACTAGCCTTTACAATGAGCAGTTCTTC CASRRSGTSLYNEQFF
- TRBJ2-7 TRBV6-1 - TGTGCCAGCAGTGGGGGAACGGGCGAGCAGTACTTC CASSGGTGEQYF
TRBD1 TRBJ2-2 TRBV6-2/TRBV6-3 - TGTGCCAGCAGTACTGGACAGGGCCTCACCGGGGAGCTGTTTTTT CASSTGQGLTGELFF